The 20 T cell receptor beta chains below all came from one sample that was sequenced in a study of cytomegalovirus exposure and HLA in healthy donors (dated 2017 in TCRdb). Receptor amplification or capture employed the immunoSEQ multiplex PCR assay. For the multiplex PCR, a mixture combining 60 forward primers for TCR Vbeta segments and 13 reverse primers for TCR Jbeta segments was used. Entries here come from immuneACCESS through TCRdb and include only in-frame sequences with V and J called. Some clones fail to appear in such tables; in the studies checked, an unresolved V gene covers under half of the shortfall, and the cause of the remainder is unknown. The table for this sample lists 130,000 or so clones; 70% to 85% of them were counted only once. The ten most abundant clones make up about 1.7% of the sample. Source material: PBMCs. Every receptor here comes from a man aged 18 to 30 in good health and CMV-seronegative.

The chain has TRBV9 and TRBJ2-3, with D uncertain. CDR1 is SGDLS, CDR2 YYNGEE, per germline. V lost 4 bases to trimming and J lost 1 base, with 7 bases between them. The CDR3 loop spans 13 amino acids. The CDR3 DNA reads as TGTGCCAGCAGCCCCCCCGGCACAGATACGCAGTATTTT. This gives the protein CASSPPGTDTQYF.

This rearrangement joins TRBV5-4 to TRBJ2-3; D might be TRBD2 (7 bases). The germline V and J ends were trimmed by 4 bases and 0 bases, with 18 bases remaining between them. The CDR3 sequence is 17 residues long. CDR1 and CDR2 (germline): SGHNT, YYREEE (reference sequence). The CDR3 spells CASSPEGGRMSTDTQYF. In DNA, the CDR3 is TGTGCCAGCAGCCCCGAGGGGGGGCGGATGAGCACAGATACGCAGTATTTT.

CDR3 residues: CASSPTKMRTEAFF. DNA for the CDR3: TGTGCCAGCTCACCCACGAAAATGCGTACTGAAGCTTTCTTT. V gene TRBV18 combines with J gene TRBJ1-1; unclear D gene. Germline CDR1 and CDR2: KGHSH and LQKENI. CDR3 length: 14 residues. Trimming shortened V by 3 bases and J by 5 bases, and 13 bases separated the two germline ends.

The chain recombines TRBV10-3 with TRBJ1-5; maybe TRBD1 (6 bases). The CDR3 spans 13 residues. Germline V lookup: CDR1 ENHRY, CDR2 SYGVKD. Between the trimmed V and J ends, which lost 6 bases and 4 bases, there was a span of 10 bases. CDR3 nucleotides: TGTGCCATCAGCCCGGACAGTAATCAGCCCCAGCATTTT. Translated, it gives CAISPDSNQPQHF.

The chain recombines TRBV6-1 with TRBJ2-7; D may be TRBD1 (5 bases). The CDR3 has 15 residues. Germline loops: CDR1 MNHNS, CDR2 SASEGT. V gave up 6 bases and J gave up 1 base, with 16 bases separating them. CDR3 in amino acids: CASRSPTDGSYEQYF. DNA of the CDR3: TGTGCCAGCAGATCCCCGACAGATGGATCCTACGAGCAGTACTTC.

The chain joins TRBV5-6 to TRBJ2-5, with D perhaps TRBD1 (6 bases). The DNA end favors TRBJ2-7, so the J call may be wrong. This CDR3 contains 13 residues. Germline V CDR1 and CDR2: SGHDT, YYEEEE. The DNA of the CDR3 is TGTGCCAGCAGCTTGAGGGGGTTCTACGAGCAGTACTTC. This sequence encodes CASSLRGFYEQYF.

In DNA form, the CDR3 reads TGCGCCAGCACCAGCGGGCTAGCGCGGAACACCGGGGAGCTGTTTTTT. Translated, it gives CASTSGLARNTGELFF. The gene calls are TRBV5-1 and TRBJ2-2; weak D call: TRBD2 (6 bases). V was clipped by 6 bases and J by 1 base, with 16 bases between them. CDR3 length: 16 residues. Germline V gene lookup returns CDR1 SGHRS and CDR2 YFSETQ.

This clone was detected once. This chain joins TRBV5-6 and TRBJ2-2; TRBD2 is a possible D gene (7 bases). The germline CDR1 and CDR2 sequences are SGHDT and YYEEEE. This CDR3 is 18 amino acids long. Trimming removed 0 bases at V and 1 base at J, with 16 bases between. The CDR3 bases are TGTGCCAGCAGCTTGGTTCCATCGGGGGGCATGAACACCGGGGAGCTGTTTTTT. Protein product: CASSLVPSGGMNTGELFF.

The chain employs TRBV5-6 and TRBJ1-5; TRBD1 agrees at 9 bases. This CDR3 is 14 amino acids long. The V gene end was trimmed by 5 bases and the J gene end by 6 bases; junction bases not matched to a gene: 6. Germline values: CDR1 SGHDT, CDR2 YYEEEE. CDR3 in amino acids: CASSRDRASQPQHF. CDR3 in DNA: TGTGCCAGCAGTCGGGACAGGGCGAGTCAGCCCCAGCATTTT.

This chain joins TRBV29-1 and TRBJ1-1; D might be TRBD1 (5 bases). The V end lost 5 bases, the J end lost 5 bases, and 12 bases lay between the germline ends. Germline V gives CDR1 SQVTM, CDR2 ANQGSEA. The CDR3 runs 12 residues. CDR3 nucleotide sequence: TGCAGCGTTTCCCAGGGTATGACTGAAGCTTTCTTT. The encoded protein is CSVSQGMTEAFF.

The CDR3 is CASSASGDHGYTF. CDR3 in DNA: TGCGCCAGCAGCGCCTCAGGGGACCATGGCTACACCTTC. The rearrangement joins TRBV10-2 to TRBJ1-2, with D possibly matching TRBD1 (6 bases). Germline assignment: CDR1 WSHSY and CDR2 SAAADI. The CDR3 contains 13 residues. The V gene lost 6 bases and the J gene lost 6 bases, with 14 bases spanning the gap.

In DNA, the CDR3 is TGTGCCAGCAGTGAAGCCGGGAACGAGCAGTACTTC. Encoded protein: CASSEAGNEQYF. V gene TRBV6-1 combines with J gene TRBJ2-7; tentative D call: TRBD2 (5 bases). Germline CDR1 MNHNS, CDR2 SASEGT. CDR3 size: 12 residues. Trimming cost V 0 bases and J 5 bases, with 5 bases left between them.

The chain has TRBV11-2 and TRBJ1-1, with TRBD1 as a possible D gene (5 bases). The CDR3 extends over 15 amino acids. Between the trimmed V and J ends, which lost 1 base and 2 bases, there was a span of 11 bases. Per the germline V gene, CDR1 is SGHAT and CDR2 is FQNNGV. CDR3 amino acids: CASSLAPDTNTEAFF. The CDR3 DNA is TGTGCCAGCAGCTTAGCCCCGGACACCAACACTGAAGCTTTCTTT. Looking up the rest from reference TRBV11-2 and TRBJ1-1 gives the full variable domain: EAGVAQSPRYKIIEKRQSVAFWCNPISGHATLYWYQQILGQGPKLLIQFQNNGVVDDSQLPKDRFSAERLKGVDSTLKIQPAKLEDSAVYLCASSLAPDTNTEAFFGQGTRLTVV.

The chain links TRBV7-2 to TRBJ2-2; TRBD1 matches 10 bases. The CDR3 is 15 residues long. Losses at the gene ends were 5 bases for V and 5 bases for J; bases not matched to a gene: 5. Germline CDR1 and CDR2: SGHTA and FQGNSA. CDR3 in amino acids: CASSLRTGGTGELFF. DNA of the CDR3: TGTGCCAGCAGCCTCCGGACAGGGGGGACCGGGGAGCTGTTTTTT. The entire variable domain, with the rest obtained from reference TRBV7-2 and TRBJ2-2, is as follows: GAGVSQSPSNKVTEKGKDVELRCDPISGHTALYWYRQSLGQGLEFLIYFQGNSAPDKSGLPSDRFSAERTGGSVSTLTIQRTQQEDSAVYLCASSLRTGGTGELFFGEGSRLTVL.

The rearrangement joins TRBV6-5 to TRBJ2-4; 7 bases are shared with TRBD1. The CDR3 sequence is 13 residues long. The germline V gene encodes CDR1 MNHEY and CDR2 SVGAGI. The ends lost 0 bases at V and 9 bases at J; junction bases unmatched: 2. In DNA form, the CDR3 reads TGTGCCAGCAGTTACTCCCAGGGGGTCATTCAGTACTTC. Translation gives CASSYSQGVIQYF.

This rearrangement joins TRBV19 to TRBJ2-3, with D maybe TRBD2 (5 bases). There are 13 residues in the CDR3. V lost 8 bases, J lost 0 bases, and 9 bases lay in between. Germline CDR1 and CDR2: LNHDA and SQIVND (reference sequence). The CDR3 loop reads CASSSGSTDTQYF. The CDR3 bases are TGTGCCAGTTCAAGCGGTAGCACAGATACGCAGTATTTT.

This chain joins TRBV27 and TRBJ2-1; 8 nucleotides match TRBD1. Per germline, CDR1 MNHEY and CDR2 SMNVEV (reference sequence). The trim removed 6 bases at V and 7 bases at J, leaving 5 bases unmatched. CDR3 size: 13 residues. CDR3 coding DNA: TGTGCCAGCAGAGACAGGGGAGCTAATGAGCAGTTCTTC. This sequence encodes CASRDRGANEQFF.

CDR3 DNA sequence: TGTGCCAGCTCATCGGGATTTTCGGGGAACACTGAAGCTTTCTTT. Its translation is CASSSGFSGNTEAFF. The V and J genes are TRBV18 and TRBJ1-1; D is unresolved. V lost 5 bases, J lost 1 base, and 14 bases lay in between. The CDR3 spans 15 residues. Per germline, CDR1 KGHSH and CDR2 LQKENI. The variable domain in full, with the rest retrieved from reference TRBV18 and TRBJ1-1, is NAGVMQNPRHLVRRRGQEARLRCSPMKGHSHVYWYRQLPEEGLKFMVYLQKENIIDESGMPKERFSAEFPKEGPSILRIQQVVRGDSAAYFCASSSGFSGNTEAFFGQGTRLTVV.

This clone has only a few counts. The chain joins TRBV9 to TRBJ2-3, with 7 bases fitting TRBD1. Trimming took 0 bases from V and 5 from J; bases not matched to a gene: 6. Germline V lookup: CDR1 SGDLS, CDR2 YYNGEE. CDR3 size: 15 residues. CDR3 residues: CASSVGTGVGDTQYF. The DNA for the CDR3 is TGTGCCAGCAGCGTAGGAACAGGGGTGGGAGATACGCAGTATTTT.

As regards this clone: The same CDR3 also results from other DNA sequences found in this sample. The chain has TRBV7-2 and TRBJ2-7, with D perhaps matching TRBD2 (5 bases). V lost 1 base to trimming and J lost 1 base, with 5 bases between them. Germline loops: CDR1 SGHTA, CDR2 FQGNSA. This CDR3 has 13 amino acids. The CDR3 DNA reads as TGTGCCAGCAGCTTAGGACTATCCTACGAGCAGTACTTC. It encodes CASSLGLSYEQYF.